This entry lists 21 T cell receptor beta chains sequenced from one sample in a study of blood T cell repertoires in COVID-19. Only in-frame clones appear in the TCRdb table, and some are missing; sequencing was by immunoSEQ multiplex PCR. The table has about 180,000 clones, roughly 87% seen once. Sequenced sample: PBMCs or T cells enriched from blood (not recorded which). The source of these receptors is a woman aged 35 to 49 with acute COVID-19.

The genes are TRBV5-1 and TRBJ1-2, with 7 bases that match TRBD1. The V segment lost 2 bases and the J segment 4 bases; nucleotides outside the gene matches: 8. CDR3 length: 15 residues. CDR1 is SGHRS and CDR2 is YFSETQ in the germline V gene. The CDR3 nucleotides read TGCGCCAGCAGCTTAAGACAGGGCCCTCCCTATGGCTACACCTTC. This encodes CASSLRQGPPYGYTF.

The rearrangement uses TRBV19 and TRBJ2-2, with 7 bases identical to TRBD1. Germline values: CDR1 LNHDA, CDR2 SQIVND (reference sequence). V lost 5 bases to trimming and J lost 6 bases; unmatched junction nucleotides: 9. There are 15 residues in the CDR3. The CDR3 bases are TGTGCCAGTAGTGTTAAGGACAGGTTCTCCGGGGAGCTGTTTTTT. Protein product: CASSVKDRFSGELFF.

The table lists this clone with a count of one. CDR3 in DNA: TGTGCCATCAGCCCGGGGGGAGGGATGAACACTGAAGCTTTCTTT. It codes for CAISPGGGMNTEAFF. This sequence joins TRBV10-3 and TRBJ1-1; maybe TRBD1 (5 bases). This CDR3 is built from 15 residues. From germline, CDR1 is ENHRY and CDR2 SYGVKD. Trimming removed 6 bases from V and 0 bases from J, with 14 bases in between.

V is TRBV25-1 and J is TRBJ1-6, with D perhaps TRBD1 (5 bases). The CDR3 consists of 13 residues. CDR1 MGHDK and CDR2 SYGVNS come from the germline V gene. V gave up 8 bases and J gave up 7 bases, with 12 bases separating them. The CDR3 region has the DNA TGTGCCAGCGGAGGGACGGGAAATTCACCCCTCCACTTT. Translation gives CASGGTGNSPLHF.

The J gene is TRBJ1-4, the V gene TRBV28; no definite D call. This CDR3 contains 14 residues. V dropped 1 base and J dropped 8 bases, with 11 bases sitting between them. Germline-derived CDR1 and CDR2 are MDHEN and SYDVKM. CDR3 coding DNA: TGTGCCAGCAGTTTATTGACGGGTAGGGAAAAACTGTTTTTT. Its translation is CASSLLTGREKLFF.

The chain has TRBV2 and TRBJ2-1; 8 nucleotides line up with TRBD2. The CDR3 extends over 15 amino acids. Unmatched junction bases numbered 7, after V lost 5 bases and J lost 4 bases. From germline, CDR1 is SNHLY and CDR2 FYNNEI. CDR3 in amino acids: CASSLSGTLYNEQFF. In DNA, the CDR3 is TGTGCCAGCAGTCTTAGCGGGACTTTGTACAATGAGCAGTTCTTC.

The CDR3 DNA reads TGTGCCACCAGTGATTTGAGGCAGGGCCCGTACTTC. It encodes CATSDLRQGPYF. The genes are TRBV24-1 and TRBJ2-5, with a possible D match to TRBD1 (5 bases). There are 12 residues in the CDR3. Trimming took off 0 bases at V and 13 bases at J, with 11 bases between the two ends. The germline V gene encodes CDR1 KGHDR and CDR2 SFDVKD.

This clone was counted only a few times. This chain links TRBV5-4 with TRBJ2-7; weak D call: TRBD1 (6 bases). V lost 4 bases and J 6 bases, leaving 14 bases between the germline ends. The V gene's germline CDR1 is SGHNT and CDR2 YYREEE (reference sequence). This CDR3 is built from 13 residues. The CDR3 nucleotides are TGTGCCAGCAGCCCGGACACAGGGACCGAGCAGTACTTC. Amino acid sequence: CASSPDTGTEQYF.

The V gene is TRBV27, the J gene TRBJ2-2; TRBD2 matches 10 bases. Germline V gene lookup returns CDR1 MNHEY and CDR2 SMNVEV (reference sequence). The CDR3 contains 16 residues. The V segment lost 4 bases and the J segment 6 bases; nucleotides outside the gene matches: 8. CDR3 protein: CASSWTGLALAGELFF. The CDR3, as DNA: TGTGCCAGCAGTTGGACGGGACTAGCGTTGGCCGGGGAGCTGTTTTTT.

This chain connects TRBV30 to TRBJ2-1; 7 bases are shared with TRBD2. The CDR3 spans 19 residues. Trimming at V came to 0 bases and at J to 4 bases, leaving 18 bases not matched to a gene. The germline V gene has CDR1 GTSNPN and CDR2 SVGIG (reference sequence). CDR3 residues: CAWSVRFRSSGERYNEQFF. The CDR3 nucleotides read TGTGCCTGGAGTGTACGTTTTAGGTCTAGCGGAGAACGATACAATGAGCAGTTCTTC.

The chain employs TRBV7-6 and TRBJ2-1; 12 nucleotides line up with TRBD2. Germline assignment: CDR1 SGHVS and CDR2 FNYEAQ. The CDR3 has 19 residues. The ends lost 2 bases at V and 4 bases at J; junction bases unmatched: 12. CDR3 in amino acids: CASSLPPSGRADPYNEQFF. For the CDR3, the DNA is TGTGCCAGCAGCTTACCGCCTAGCGGGAGGGCCGATCCTTACAATGAGCAGTTCTTC.

This clone occurred once. The chain recombines TRBV5-1 with TRBJ1-6, with TRBD1 matching over 9 bases. Losses at the gene ends were 0 bases for V and 9 bases for J; bases not matched to a gene: 7. The CDR3 loop spans 16 amino acids. Germline CDR1 reads SGHRS; CDR2 reads YFSETQ. In nucleotides, the CDR3 is TGCGCCAGCAGCTTGGCTAGGACAGGGGTGGGTTCACCCCTCCACTTT. Its protein product is CASSLARTGVGSPLHF. The whole variable domain, filled in from reference TRBV5-1 and TRBJ1-6, reads KAGVTQTPRYLIKTRGQQVTLSCSPISGHRSVSWYQQTPGQGLQFLFEYFSETQRNKGNFPGRFSGRQFSNSRSEMNVSTLELGDSALYLCASSLARTGVGSPLHFGNGTRLTVT.

V and J are TRBV7-3 and TRBJ2-2, with 11 bases aligning to TRBD2. This CDR3 region has 15 residues. With V trimmed by 5 bases and J by 6 bases, 5 bases remained unmatched. Germline V gives CDR1 SGHTA, CDR2 FQGTGA. CDR3 loop: CASSVLAGAAGELFF. The CDR3 DNA sequence: TGTGCCAGCAGCGTACTAGCGGGAGCAGCCGGGGAGCTGTTTTTT.

The CDR3 spells CASSSDFPYGYTF. CDR3 nucleotide sequence: TGTGCCAGCAGCTCCGACTTCCCATATGGCTACACCTTC. The chain couples TRBV7-2 to TRBJ1-2; no firm D call. CDR1 and CDR2 from the germline V gene are SGHTA and FQGNSA. Trimming took off 4 bases at V and 5 bases at J, with 11 bases between the two ends. The CDR3 loop spans 13 amino acids.

This clone has at least ten counts. The rearrangement links TRBV7-6 to TRBJ2-7; TRBD1 aligns across 7 bases. The CDR3 has 12 amino acids. Unmatched junction bases numbered 5, after V lost 6 bases and J lost 6 bases. Germline V gene sequence: CDR1 SGHVS, CDR2 FNYEAQ. The CDR3: CASSSDRAEQYF. DNA for the CDR3: TGTGCCAGCAGTTCCGACAGGGCCGAGCAGTACTTC. Together with reference TRBV7-6 and TRBJ2-7, the CDR3 gives the full variable domain: GAGVSQSPRYKVTKRGQDVALRCDPISGHVSLYWYRQALGQGPEFLTYFNYEAQQDKSGLPNDRFSAERPEGSISTLTIQRTEQRDSAMYRCASSSDRAEQYFGPGTRLTVT.

V and J are TRBV3-1 (or the pseudogene TRBV3-2) and TRBJ2-7, with 11 bases aligning to TRBD1. The germline V gene has CDR1 LGHDT and CDR2 YNNKEL (reference sequence). The CDR3 consists of 16 residues. V dropped 4 bases and J dropped 2; count of bases not matched to a gene: 7. The CDR3 region has the DNA TGTGCCAGCAGCCTTTCACGGACAGGGGGCACCTACGAGCAGTACTTC. It codes for CASSLSRTGGTYEQYF.

CDR3 sequence: CASSLDRGTEETQYF. The CDR3 nucleotides read TGCGCCAGCAGCTTGGACCGGGGGACGGAAGAGACCCAGTACTTC. The V and J genes are TRBV5-1 and TRBJ2-5; D might be TRBD2 (6 bases). V lost 0 bases and J 3 bases, leaving 12 bases between the germline ends. Per the germline V gene, CDR1 is SGHRS and CDR2 is YFSETQ. CDR3 size: 15 residues.

This chain connects TRBV4-1 to TRBJ1-4; D remains ambiguous. V lost 4 bases and J lost 4, with 10 bases in between. Germline V gene sequence: CDR1 MGHRA, CDR2 YSYEKL. The CDR3 runs to 14 residues. The CDR3 region is CASSPGGINEKLFF. CDR3 nucleotides: TGCGCCAGCAGCCCAGGCGGGATTAATGAAAAACTGTTTTTT.

The rearrangement joins TRBV10-1 to TRBJ1-4; no reliable D call. Trimming removed 6 bases at V and 8 bases at J, with 13 bases between. CDR1 is WNHNN and CDR2 is SYGVQD in the germline V gene (reference sequence). The CDR3 is 13 amino acids. CDR3 sequence: CASSKNPGEKLFF. In nucleotides, the CDR3 is TGCGCCAGCAGCAAAAATCCCGGGGAAAAACTGTTTTTT.

V usage is TRBV7-2 and J usage is TRBJ2-7; no firm D call. Between the trimmed V and J ends, which lost 5 bases and 2 bases, there was a span of 10 bases. The CDR3 extends over 13 amino acids. CDR1 and CDR2 from the germline V gene are SGHTA and FQGNSA. Here the CDR3 DNA reads TGTGCCAGCAGCGCCCCACCGGCCTACGAGCAGTACTTC. Encoded protein: CASSAPPAYEQYF.

This clone appeared once. The CDR3 region is CASSLSGNPHNSPLHF. The DNA for the CDR3 is TGTGCCAGCAGCCTTTCAGGGAATCCTCATAATTCACCCCTCCACTTT. The chain employs TRBV25-1 and TRBJ1-6; D might be TRBD1 (5 bases). This CDR3 is built from 16 residues. In germline, CDR1 is MGHDK, CDR2 SYGVNS. V was shortened by 6 bases and J by 5 bases, with 17 bases between the two germline ends.